This TCR beta chain emerged from a study of cytomegalovirus exposure and HLA in healthy donors. On the study more broadly: A preliminary data release comprised tens of millions of unique TCRs obtained from HLA-typed donors. The study, taken as a whole, reports: In vitro data verified three CMV-associated chains as specific for CMV antigens.

The PCR employed 60 Vbeta primers together with 13 Jbeta primers. Libraries were prepared by immunoSEQ multiplex PCR; TCRdb keeps only in-frame clonotypes and omits some of them. The table lists around 180,000 clones, around nine tenths of them singletons. With regard to this clone: What it binds is not known.

V lost 2 bases to trimming and J lost 3 bases; unmatched junction nucleotides: 4. This CDR3 is 14 amino acids long. Germline V gives CDR1 LNHDA, CDR2 SQIVND (reference sequence). The source of this sequence is a woman aged 18 to 35 in good health and CMV-seronegative. The sequencing input was PBMCs. The rearrangement uses TRBV19 and TRBJ2-7; TRBD1 aligns across 7 bases. The CDR3 DNA sequence: TGTGCCAGTAGTATATGGGACAGAGTCTACGAGCAGTACTTC. Its translation is CASSIWDRVYEQYF.